These 18 T cell receptor beta chains were all obtained from the same sample, sequenced in a study of blood T cell repertoires in COVID-19 (dated by TCRdb to about 2020). Library creation used the immunoSEQ multiplex PCR assay. The clones in this table, taken by TCRdb from immuneACCESS, are in-frame only. Not every clone is retained; where verified, under half of the shortfall comes from an unresolved V gene, and the cause of the rest is unknown. Recorded for this sample are 100,000 to 150,000 clones; around nine tenths of them occurred a single time. 9.5% to 12% of the sample is taken by the ten largest. The source material was peripheral blood. The receptors shown here come from a woman in her 70s with COVID-19, enrolled during active disease.

The V call is TRBV19, the J call TRBJ1-5; unclear D gene. Trimming left V 5 bases short and J 5 bases short, with 13 bases between. Germline-derived CDR1 and CDR2 are LNHDA and SQIVND (reference sequence). The CDR3 spans 14 residues. The CDR3 sequence is CASSSRSWDQPQHF. The CDR3 DNA reads TGTGCCAGTAGTTCCCGGAGCTGGGATCAGCCCCAGCATTTT.

This clone was recorded only once. This rearrangement joins TRBV19 to TRBJ1-1, with a tentative D call TRBD1 (5 bases). Germline V gene data show CDR1 as LNHDA and CDR2 as SQIVND (reference sequence). Trimming removed 2 bases at V and 4 bases at J, with 11 bases between. The CDR3 contains 14 residues. CDR3 region: CASSIIGGGTEAFF. CDR3 DNA sequence: TGTGCCAGTAGTATAATCGGGGGGGGCACTGAAGCTTTCTTT.

V is TRBV2 and J is TRBJ2-2; 7 nucleotides match TRBD1. The germline CDR1 and CDR2 sequences are SNHLY and FYNNEI. V shed 6 bases, J shed 1 base, and the junction held 8 bases outside the gene matches. The CDR3 is made up of 16 amino acids. CDR3 protein: CASRGQPLLNTGELFF. CDR3 bases: TGTGCCAGCAGGGGACAGCCTCTTTTGAACACCGGGGAGCTGTTTTTT.

This chain links TRBV4-1 with TRBJ1-1; weak D call: TRBD1 (6 bases). The CDR3 consists of 14 residues. V was clipped by 4 bases and J by 3 bases, with 12 bases between them. Germline CDR1 is MGHRA and CDR2 is YSYEKL. CDR3 DNA sequence: TGCGCCAGCAGCCGCGTACAGGGTGACACTGAAGCTTTCTTT. This gives the protein CASSRVQGDTEAFF.

The chain has TRBV2 and TRBJ1-5; D may be TRBD1 (5 bases). From germline, CDR1 is SNHLY and CDR2 FYNNEI. The CDR3 is 16 residues long. With 6 bases removed from V and 0 bases from J, the gap between germline ends came to 15 bases. CDR3 DNA sequence: TGTGCCAGCAGCCTCCTTGGAGGGGCTAGCAATCAGCCCCAGCATTTT. This translates into CASSLLGGASNQPQHF.

This rearrangement joins TRBV5-1 to TRBJ2-5, with D possibly TRBD2 on 7 matching bases. The CDR3 has 16 residues. CDR1 is SGHRS and CDR2 is YFSETQ in the germline V gene. Trimming shortened V by 0 bases and J by 1 base, and 13 bases separated the two germline ends. CDR3 bases: TGCGCCAGCAGCTTGGACCCGGGGGGCCTCCAAGAGACCCAGTACTTC. It yields the protein CASSLDPGGLQETQYF.

V is TRBV6-4 and J is TRBJ2-1; 10 positions match TRBD2. In germline, CDR1 is MRHNA, CDR2 SNTAGT. V shed 11 bases, J shed 8 bases, and the junction held 27 bases outside the gene matches. The CDR3 is 19 residues long. As DNA, the CDR3 is TGTGCCCGCACTCCCGGTCGGGGGGGCGAGCGGGGGGGCCGTGATGAGCAGTTCTTC. Translation gives CARTPGRGGERGGRDEQFF.

The chain recombines TRBV29-1 with TRBJ1-5; a possible D gene is TRBD1 (6 bases). Germline V gene lookup returns CDR1 SQVTM and CDR2 ANQGSEA. Trimming cost V 0 bases and J 4 bases, with 10 bases left between them. The CDR3 extends over 14 amino acids. CDR3 sequence: CSVEEGGANQPQHF. CDR3 nucleotides: TGCAGCGTTGAAGAGGGGGGGGCAAATCAGCCCCAGCATTTT.

The chain combines TRBV24-1 with TRBJ2-1, with TRBD1 matching 9 bases. This CDR3 is built from 15 residues. Germline V gives CDR1 KGHDR, CDR2 SFDVKD. V lost 4 bases to trimming and J lost 7 bases; unmatched junction nucleotides: 7. The CDR3 DNA reads as TGTGCCACCAGTGAACAGGACAGGGGATGGAATGAGCAGTTCTTC. It translates to CATSEQDRGWNEQFF.

This sequence joins TRBV10-3 and TRBJ1-5; TRBD1 is a possible D gene (6 bases). Per the germline V gene, CDR1 is ENHRY and CDR2 is SYGVKD. This CDR3 comprises 13 residues. V gave up 6 bases and J gave up 5 bases, with 11 bases separating them. The CDR3 DNA reads TGTGCCATCAGACAGGGTGGGGATCAGCCCCAGCATTTT. Translating gives CAIRQGGDQPQHF.

This clone has a single count. V usage is TRBV9 and J usage is TRBJ1-2; D uncertain. With 1 base removed from V and 8 bases from J, the gap between germline ends came to 15 bases. The CDR3 spans 14 residues. Germline V gene lookup returns CDR1 SGDLS and CDR2 YYNGEE. The CDR3 DNA follows: TGTGCCAGCAGCGTATCAGGCCTGATCGGAGGCTACACCTTC. Translation gives CASSVSGLIGGYTF. The entire variable domain, with the rest obtained from reference TRBV9 and TRBJ1-2, is as follows: DSGVTQTPKHLITATGQRVTLRCSPRSGDLSVYWYQQSLDQGLQFLIQYYNGEERAKGNILERFSAQQFPDLHSELNLSSLELGDSALYFCASSVSGLIGGYTFGSGTRLTVV.

V and J are TRBV30 and TRBJ1-1; D unresolved. CDR1 and CDR2 (germline): GTSNPN, SVGIG (reference sequence). The CDR3 totals 13 residues. V was clipped by 4 bases and J by 0 bases, with 9 bases between them. CDR3 nucleotides: TGTGCCTGGACCGGAGCTATGAACACTGAAGCTTTCTTT. This sequence encodes CAWTGAMNTEAFF.

This clone has more than one count but fewer than ten. The genes are TRBV7-2 and TRBJ2-5; a weak D match, TRBD2 (5 bases). CDR1 and CDR2 from the germline V gene are SGHTA and FQGNSA. Deletions cut 2 bases from V and 1 base from J, with 11 bases between. The CDR3 contains 15 residues. This chain's CDR3 is CASSLRPRAQETQYF. DNA for the CDR3: TGTGCCAGCAGCTTAAGACCGCGGGCCCAAGAGACCCAGTACTTC.

This chain joins TRBV29-1 and TRBJ2-7; TRBD1 might be the D (5 bases). V lost 2 bases and J lost 7, with 9 bases in between. The CDR3 extends over 11 amino acids. CDR1 SQVTM and CDR2 ANQGSEA come from the germline V gene. The CDR3 nucleotides read TGCAGCGTTGAATCCAGGGCGGAGCAGTACTTC. Its translation: CSVESRAEQYF.

The chain employs TRBV3-1 (or the pseudogene TRBV3-2) and TRBJ2-7; 10 bases align to TRBD2. With V trimmed by 4 bases and J by 3 bases, 6 bases remained unmatched. Germline V gives CDR1 LGHDT, CDR2 YNNKEL (reference sequence). This CDR3 contains 15 residues. The CDR3 here is CASSPSGGAFYEQYF. The CDR3 DNA follows: TGTGCCAGCAGCCCCAGCGGGGGGGCCTTCTACGAGCAGTACTTC.

V is TRBV7-8 and J is TRBJ2-5; 10 bases map to TRBD2. This CDR3 has 15 amino acids. Germline loops: CDR1 SGHVS, CDR2 FQNEAQ. V shed 1 base, J shed 7 bases, and the junction held 6 bases outside the gene matches. CDR3 coding DNA: TGTGCCAGCAGCTTAGTCCTAGCGGGGGATGGGACCCAGTACTTC. It translates to CASSLVLAGDGTQYF.

This chain joins TRBV5-1 and TRBJ2-1; possible D gene TRBD2, 6 bases. The CDR3 is made up of 15 amino acids. Trimming took 0 bases from V and 2 from J, leaving 9 bases between them. The V gene's germline CDR1 is SGHRS and CDR2 YFSETQ. CDR3 sequence reads: CASSLVGGTYNEQFF. The CDR3 DNA follows: TGCGCCAGCAGCTTGGTTGGCGGGACCTACAATGAGCAGTTCTTC.

The CDR3: CASSQDTAPLHF. The CDR3 DNA is TGTGCCAGCAGCCAAGATACGGCACCCCTCCACTTT. The V and J genes are TRBV3-1 (or the pseudogene TRBV3-2) and TRBJ1-6; D uncertain. V lost 0 bases and J 11 bases, leaving 5 bases between the germline ends. This CDR3 has 12 amino acids. Germline V gives CDR1 LGHDT, CDR2 YNNKEL (reference sequence).